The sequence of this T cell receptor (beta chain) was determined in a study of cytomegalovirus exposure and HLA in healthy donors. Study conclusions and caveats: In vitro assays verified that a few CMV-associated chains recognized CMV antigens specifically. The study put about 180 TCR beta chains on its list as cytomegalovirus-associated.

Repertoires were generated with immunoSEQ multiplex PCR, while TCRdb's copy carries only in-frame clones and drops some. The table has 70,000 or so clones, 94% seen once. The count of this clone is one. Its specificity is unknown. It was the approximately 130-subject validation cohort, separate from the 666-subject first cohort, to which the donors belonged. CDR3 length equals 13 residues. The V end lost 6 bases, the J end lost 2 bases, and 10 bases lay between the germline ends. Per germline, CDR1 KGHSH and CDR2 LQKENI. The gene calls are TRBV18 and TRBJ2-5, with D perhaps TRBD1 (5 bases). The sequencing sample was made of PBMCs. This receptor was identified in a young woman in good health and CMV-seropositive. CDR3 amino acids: CASSSTVQETQYF. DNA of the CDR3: TGTGCCAGCTCCTCGACAGTTCAAGAGACCCAGTACTTC. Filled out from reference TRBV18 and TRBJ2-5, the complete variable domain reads NAGVMQNPRHLVRRRGQEARLRCSPMKGHSHVYWYRQLPEEGLKFMVYLQKENIIDESGMPKERFSAEFPKEGPSILRIQQVVRGDSAAYFCASSSTVQETQYFGPGTRLLVL.